The clone carrying this T cell receptor beta chain turned up a few times. Its antigen remains unknown. The source of the sample is a study of cytomegalovirus exposure and HLA in healthy donors. The ends were cut back, 4 bases at V and 5 bases at J, with 8 bases in the middle. CDR1 is SGHVS and CDR2 is FNYEAQ in the germline V gene. The CDR3 covers 13 residues. The PCR employed 60 Vbeta primers together with 13 Jbeta primers. Libraries were prepared by immunoSEQ multiplex PCR; TCRdb keeps only in-frame clonotypes and omits some of them. Found here are approximately 160,000 clones, around 75% of them singletons; the top ten hold roughly 4.5%. Study-wide results and caveats: In a later analysis, productive TCRs from donors in an Asian-associated ancestry cluster reportedly carried fewer N-insertions than the cohort mean. Certain indistinguishable V segments, among them TRBV6-2 and TRBV6-3, were excluded.

Sequences were obtained from PBMCs. V is TRBV7-6 and J is TRBJ2-2; possibly TRBD2 for D (5 bases). This TCR was recovered from a man aged 18-30 years in good health and CMV-seropositive. CDR3 residues: CASSSEVTGELFF. The CDR3 DNA reads as TGTGCCAGCAGCTCGGAGGTGACCGGGGAGCTGTTTTTT.